Included here is one TCR beta chain sequence, with context. Its specificity is unknown. The data are from a study of T cells in Graves' hyperthyroidism and ophthalmopathy. General study points: A 13 V-J model separated ophthalmopathy from stable hyperthyroidism.

Germline lookup yields CDR1 MNHEY and CDR2 SVGAGI. V was clipped by 2 bases and J by 3 bases; unmatched bases: 7. The CDR3 loop spans 15 amino acids. Amplification of TCR beta CDR3 regions was performed using RNA transcripts as template. The TCR CDR3 first-round RT-PCR relied on the HTBI primer set. From the multiplex PCR reads, TCRdb called clonotypes with MiXCR, one entry per CDR3 protein. The sample records around 610,000 distinct CDR3 sequences, roughly 15% being singletons. Disease duration was under 3 months in the ophthalmopathy patients, who also had a Clinical Activity Score of at least 3 and a NOSPECS grade of at least 4. Uncontrolled infection, other autoimmune disease, pregnancy or lactation led to exclusion.

The TCR was taken from a woman aged 40 to 50 with Graves' ophthalmopathy. The chain is built from TRBV6-5 and TRBJ2-7; 7 nucleotides agree with TRBD1. Sequencing was carried out using blood. The CDR3 sequence: CASSYNRDRVYEQYF. CDR3 in DNA: TGTGCCAGCAGTTACAACCGGGACAGAGTCTACGAGCAGTACTTC.